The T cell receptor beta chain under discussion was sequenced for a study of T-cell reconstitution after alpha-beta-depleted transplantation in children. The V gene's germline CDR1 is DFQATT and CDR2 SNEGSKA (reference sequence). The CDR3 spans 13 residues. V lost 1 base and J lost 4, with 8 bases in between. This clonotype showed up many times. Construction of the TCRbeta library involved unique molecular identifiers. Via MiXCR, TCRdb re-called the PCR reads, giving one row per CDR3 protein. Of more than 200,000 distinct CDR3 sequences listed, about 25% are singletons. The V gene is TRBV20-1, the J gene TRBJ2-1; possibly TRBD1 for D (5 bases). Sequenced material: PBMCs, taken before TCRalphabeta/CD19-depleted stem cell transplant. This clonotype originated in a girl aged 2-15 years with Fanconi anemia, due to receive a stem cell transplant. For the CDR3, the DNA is TGCAGTGCTAGAGGGCAGGGTTACAATGAGCAGTTCTTC. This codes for CSARGQGYNEQFF.